The next 20 T cell receptor beta chains were all read from a single sample in a study of CD8 T cells in ankylosing spondylitis. These receptors have no identified antigens. Findings of the study overall: Typical of ankylosing spondylitis blood, it appeared, was a TCR beta motif of roughly eight highly homologous variants.

TCRdb re-derived calls from the 5' RACE reads in MiXCR, one entry per CDR3 protein. Of 450,000 to 550,000 distinct CDR3 sequences listed, less than 6% were seen once; the top ten hold under 4.5%. The sample consisted of blood, either unsorted or a sorted T cell fraction (not recorded which). All receptors derive from a male donor with ankylosing spondylitis.

This clonotype was seen repeatedly, ten times or more. This rearrangement joins TRBV24-1 to TRBJ1-1; TRBD1 might be the D (5 bases). Trimming removed 3 bases from V and 1 base from J, with 8 bases in between. This CDR3 is built from 14 residues. Germline V lookup: CDR1 KGHDR, CDR2 SFDVKD. CDR3 bases: TGTGCCACCAGTGATGGGGGGGAGAACACTGAAGCTTTCTTT. This translates into CATSDGGENTEAFF.

This clonotype was detected many times. The chain uses TRBV5-1 and TRBJ2-2; D might be TRBD1 (5 bases). Germline V gene data show CDR1 as SGHRS and CDR2 as YFSETQ. The CDR3 is 13 residues long. V was shortened by 1 base and J by 7 bases, with 8 bases between the two germline ends. The CDR3 protein is CASSLRGNGELFF. The CDR3 nucleotides are TGCGCCAGCAGCTTGAGGGGAAACGGGGAGCTGTTTTTT. The full variable domain, in which reference TRBV5-1 and TRBJ2-2 provide the parts outside the CDR3, is KAGVTQTPRYLIKTRGQQVTLSCSPISGHRSVSWYQQTPGQGLQFLFEYFSETQRNKGNFPGRFSGRQFSNSRSEMNVSTLELGDSALYLCASSLRGNGELFFGEGSRLTVL.

This clonotype has at least ten counts. The chain recombines TRBV5-5 with TRBJ2-5; 7 nucleotides line up with TRBD2. CDR1 and CDR2 from the germline V gene are SGHKS and YYEKEE (reference sequence). J was trimmed by 6 bases and V by 4 bases; bases with no gene match: 9. CDR3 length: 14 amino acids. The CDR3 here is CASSPGGRLKTQYF. The CDR3 DNA follows: TGTGCCAGCAGCCCGGGAGGCAGGCTGAAGACCCAGTACTTC. Using reference TRBV5-5 and TRBJ2-5 for the parts outside the CDR3, the full variable domain is DAGVTQSPTHLIKTRGQQVTLRCSPISGHKSVSWYQQVLGQGPQFIFQYYEKEERGRGNFPDRFSARQFPNYSSELNVNALLLGDSALYLCASSPGGRLKTQYFGPGTRLLVL.

The chain employs TRBV20-1 and TRBJ2-5, with TRBD1 matching over 8 bases. This CDR3 contains 14 residues. Germline CDR1 is DFQATT and CDR2 is SNEGSKA (reference sequence). Trimming cost V 6 bases and J 2 bases; bases outside gene matches: 8. CDR3 sequence: CSAHRTGRQETQYF. CDR3 in DNA: TGCAGTGCCCACCGGACAGGGAGACAAGAGACCCAGTACTTC.

This clonotype came up many times. Written as DNA, the CDR3 is TGCGCCAGCAGCTTGATCGGGGTCCAAGAGACCCAGTACTTC. It is translated as CASSLIGVQETQYF. J is TRBJ2-5 and V is TRBV5-1; a possible D gene is TRBD2 (5 bases). This CDR3 has 14 residues. V was pared by 1 base and J by 1 base, with 8 bases between. Germline CDR1 reads SGHRS; CDR2 reads YFSETQ.

This clonotype was observed many times. This chain uses TRBV20-1 with TRBJ2-7; 7 bases match TRBD2. The V segment lost 6 bases and the J segment 6 bases; nucleotides outside the gene matches: 14. Germline assignment: CDR1 DFQATT and CDR2 SNEGSKA (reference sequence). CDR3 length: 14 amino acids. CDR3 amino acids: CSARDSGGWVEQYF. As DNA, the CDR3 is TGCAGTGCACGGGACTCCGGGGGGTGGGTCGAGCAGTACTTC.

This clonotype was seen at least ten times. The rearrangement uses TRBV20-1 and TRBJ1-2, with 11 bases identical to TRBD1. Germline CDR1 DFQATT, CDR2 SNEGSKA (reference sequence). The ends lost 2 bases at V and 7 bases at J; junction bases unmatched: 9. The CDR3 has 15 amino acids. As DNA, the CDR3 is TGCAGTGCTAGAATACCCCGGACAGGGGGCGGTGGCTACACCTTC. This translates into CSARIPRTGGGGYTF.

This clonotype has only a few counts. The chain recombines TRBV12-3 or TRBV12-4 with TRBJ2-7; maybe TRBD2 (6 bases). Trimming pared 3 bases from V and 4 bases from J, leaving 16 bases between. The CDR3 spans 15 residues. This CDR3 reads CASSLEGLGFYEQYF. Here the CDR3 DNA reads TGTGCCAGCAGTTTGGAGGGACTGGGATTTTACGAGCAGTACTTC.

This clonotype was observed at least ten times. V and J are TRBV20-1 and TRBJ1-1; D remains unclear. CDR1 and CDR2 from the germline V gene are DFQATT and SNEGSKA (reference sequence). Trimming removed 1 base from V and 5 bases from J, with 11 bases in between. The CDR3 runs 13 residues. The CDR3 nucleotides read TGCAGTGCTAGAGCGTCCCGGTGGACTGAAGCTTTCTTT. Translation gives CSARASRWTEAFF.

This clonotype was counted ten times or more. This chain connects TRBV5-6 to TRBJ1-2; D gene ambiguous. CDR1 is SGHDT, CDR2 YYEEEE, per germline. V gave up 1 base and J gave up 7 bases, with 8 bases separating them. The CDR3 extends over 12 amino acids. CDR3 protein: CASSLSGLGYTF. The CDR3 DNA is TGTGCCAGCAGCTTGTCCGGCCTTGGCTACACCTTC. The complete variable domain, with remaining parts taken from reference TRBV5-6 and TRBJ1-2, reads DAGVTQSPTHLIKTRGQQVTLRCSPKSGHDTVSWYQQALGQGPQFIFQYYEEEERQRGNFPDRFSGHQFPNYSSELNVNALLLGDSALYLCASSLSGLGYTFGSGTRLTVV.

The chain combines TRBV5-1 with TRBJ1-2; TRBD1 matches at 7 bases. Germline CDR1 is SGHRS and CDR2 is YFSETQ. CDR3 size: 13 residues. V trimming: 3 bases; J trimming: 6 bases; junction bases outside the gene matches: 5. In DNA form, the CDR3 reads TGCGCCAGCAGCTGGAGACAGGGAGATGGCTACACCTTC. It yields the protein CASSWRQGDGYTF.

This clonotype was counted at least ten times. The rearrangement uses TRBV5-1 and TRBJ1-3; D unresolved. Germline V lookup: CDR1 SGHRS, CDR2 YFSETQ. The CDR3 sequence is 16 residues long. V shed 4 bases and J shed 0 bases, with 14 bases lying between them. The CDR3 bases are TGCGCCAGCAGCCTTGTAGCGGACTACTCTGGAAACACCATATATTTT. This codes for CASSLVADYSGNTIYF.

This clonotype was seen many times. J is TRBJ2-3 and V is TRBV6-5, with 7 bases lining up with TRBD1. The length of the CDR3 is 14 residues. The V and J ends lost 2 bases and 5 bases, in that order; junction bases with no gene match: 4. The germline CDR1 and CDR2 sequences are MNHEY and SVGAGI. The CDR3 loop is CASSYLDRQDTQYF. The CDR3 region has the DNA TGTGCCAGCAGTTACCTGGACAGGCAAGATACGCAGTATTTT.

This clonotype appeared many times. CDR3 nucleotides: TGCGCCAGCAGCTTACTAGCGGGTACTTTCAATGAGCAGTTCTTC. Its protein product is CASSLLAGTFNEQFF. The J gene is TRBJ2-1, the V gene TRBV5-1; 9 bases match TRBD2. The CDR3 length is 15 residues. Trimming at V came to 2 bases and at J to 6 bases, leaving 6 bases not matched to a gene. CDR1 and CDR2 (germline): SGHRS, YFSETQ.

This clonotype was recorded at least ten times. The chain is built from TRBV20-1 and TRBJ1-1; no clear D gene. Germline V gives CDR1 DFQATT, CDR2 SNEGSKA (reference sequence). The CDR3 length is 13 residues. The V and J ends lost 3 bases and 5 bases respectively, with 13 bases between them. The CDR3 loop reads CSASVDLGTEAFF. The CDR3 DNA sequence: TGCAGTGCTAGCGTTGATCTAGGGACTGAAGCTTTCTTT.

This clonotype was picked up many times. The V gene is TRBV20-1, the J gene TRBJ2-5; D not certain. V shed 3 bases and J shed 7 bases, with 9 bases lying between them. Germline loops: CDR1 DFQATT, CDR2 SNEGSKA (reference sequence). This CDR3 has 11 amino acids. CDR3 loop: CSARDQATQYF. The DNA of the CDR3 is TGCAGTGCTAGGGATCAGGCGACCCAGTACTTC.

This clonotype was observed many times. This chain connects TRBV18 to TRBJ2-7, with 7 bases aligning to TRBD2. The CDR3 consists of 14 residues. Trimming took 2 bases from V and 3 from J; bases not matched to a gene: 4. Per the germline V gene, CDR1 is KGHSH and CDR2 is LQKENI. The CDR3 DNA follows: TGTGCCAGCTCACCAGGACTAGTAGGCTACGAGCAGTACTTC. This encodes CASSPGLVGYEQYF.

In this sample, this clonotype turned up many times. This chain connects TRBV7-2 to TRBJ1-3; 8 nucleotides agree with TRBD1. The CDR3 length is 17 residues. V was clipped by 1 base and J by 1 base; unmatched bases: 6. The germline gives CDR1 SGHTA, CDR2 FQGNSA. The CDR3 DNA sequence: TGTGCCAGCAGCTTAGTCGGGACAGGACTATCTGGAAACACCATATATTTT. This translates into CASSLVGTGLSGNTIYF.

At least ten counts were recorded for this clonotype. The V and J genes are TRBV7-6 and TRBJ2-1; D may be TRBD2 (5 bases). The CDR3 runs to 15 residues. Germline V CDR1 and CDR2: SGHVS, FNYEAQ. The V gene lost 4 bases and the J gene lost 7 bases, with 17 bases spanning the gap. The CDR3 here is CASSYEPGRENEQFF. The CDR3 nucleotides read TGTGCCAGCAGCTACGAACCGGGAAGAGAGAATGAGCAGTTCTTC.

The sample holds many counts of this clonotype. The V gene is TRBV9, the J gene TRBJ2-3, with D perhaps TRBD1 (6 bases). V was cut by 3 bases and J by 3 bases, with 14 bases left in between. Germline CDR1 SGDLS, CDR2 YYNGEE. This CDR3 spans 15 amino acids. The CDR3: CASSARDTRTDTQYF. Written as DNA, the CDR3 is TGTGCCAGCAGCGCACGGGACACTAGGACAGATACGCAGTATTTT.